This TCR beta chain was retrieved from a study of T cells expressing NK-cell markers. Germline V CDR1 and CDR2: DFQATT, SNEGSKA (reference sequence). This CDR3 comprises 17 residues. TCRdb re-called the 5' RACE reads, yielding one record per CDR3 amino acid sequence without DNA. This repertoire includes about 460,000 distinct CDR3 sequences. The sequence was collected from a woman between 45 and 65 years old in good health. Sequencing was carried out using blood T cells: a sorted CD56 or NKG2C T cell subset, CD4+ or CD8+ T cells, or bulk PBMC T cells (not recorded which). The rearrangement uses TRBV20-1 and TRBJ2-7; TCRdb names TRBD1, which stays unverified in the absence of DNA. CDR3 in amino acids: CSARDIRTSGPPGEQYF.